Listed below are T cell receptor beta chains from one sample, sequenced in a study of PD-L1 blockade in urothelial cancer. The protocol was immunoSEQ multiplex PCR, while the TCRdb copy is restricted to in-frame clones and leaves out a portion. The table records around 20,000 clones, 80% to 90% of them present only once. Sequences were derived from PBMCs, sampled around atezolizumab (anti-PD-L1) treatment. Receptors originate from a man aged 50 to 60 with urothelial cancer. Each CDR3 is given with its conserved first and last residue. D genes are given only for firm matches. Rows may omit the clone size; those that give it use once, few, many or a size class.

CDR3 DNA: TGTGCCAGCAGCCCGACAGGACCAAACACTGAAGCTTTCTTT
CDR3 protein: CASSPTGPNTEAFF
D gene: -
J gene: TRBJ1-1
V gene: TRBV7-2
clone size: -

CDR3 DNA: TGTGCCAGCAGCTACCGAGCGGGAGTCACAGATACGCAGTATTTT
CDR3 protein: CASSYRAGVTDTQYF
D gene: TRBD2
J gene: TRBJ2-3
V gene: TRBV7-2
clone size: -

CDR3 DNA: TGTGCCAGCTCCTCTAGGGGACAGGGGGCTGGGAACACTGAAGCTTTCTTT
CDR3 protein: CASSSRGQGAGNTEAFF
D gene: TRBD1
J gene: TRBJ1-1
V gene: TRBV18
clone size: -

CDR3 DNA: TGTGCCAGCAGTTACTCGCCAGCGGGGGGGCGGTATGAGCAGTTCTTC
CDR3 protein: CASSYSPAGGRYEQFF
D gene: TRBD2
J gene: TRBJ2-1
V gene: TRBV6-6
clone size: -

CDR3 DNA: TGTGCCTGGAGTGGGCTGGGCTTTCAGCGGGGGGGCCTTGAAAGCACAGATACGCAGTATTTT
CDR3 protein: CAWSGLGFQRGGLESTDTQYF
D gene: TRBD2
J gene: TRBJ2-3
V gene: TRBV30
clone size: -

CDR3 DNA: TGTGCCAGCAGCTCAAACAGGAAGAACACCGGGGAGCTGTTTTTT
CDR3 protein: CASSSNRKNTGELFF
D gene: -
J gene: TRBJ2-2
V gene: TRBV25-1
clone size: once

CDR3 DNA: TGTGCCAGCAGTTTAGGGCTAGCGGTTAGCTCCTACGAGCAGTACTTC
CDR3 protein: CASSLGLAVSSYEQYF
D gene: TRBD2
J gene: TRBJ2-7
V gene: TRBV28
clone size: -

CDR3 DNA: TGTGCCAGCAGGCTTACAGGGACTGAAGCTTTCTTT
CDR3 protein: CASRLTGTEAFF
D gene: -
J gene: TRBJ1-1
V gene: TRBV6-1
clone size: -

CDR3 DNA: TGTGCCAGTAGGGAGCGAACGACAGAGAGCACCATATATTTT
CDR3 protein: CASRERTTESTIYF
D gene: -
J gene: TRBJ1-3
V gene: TRBV19
clone size: -

CDR3 DNA: TGTGCCAGCAGTAAATTTGGGACTGAGCAGTACTTC
CDR3 protein: CASSKFGTEQYF
D gene: -
J gene: TRBJ2-7
V gene: TRBV9
clone size: -

CDR3 DNA: TGTGCCACCAGCACCAACCGCAGGGCCACTGAAGCTTTCTTT
CDR3 protein: CATSTNRRATEAFF
D gene: -
J gene: TRBJ1-1
V gene: TRBV15
clone size: -

CDR3 DNA: TGTGCCAGTAGTATAGCCCCGACAGGGCCAGATACGCAGTATTTT
CDR3 protein: CASSIAPTGPDTQYF
D gene: TRBD1
J gene: TRBJ2-3
V gene: TRBV19
clone size: -

CDR3 DNA: TGTGCCAGTAGCCATATGGGACAGGGGCAAGGAAACTATAATTCACCCCTCCACTTT
CDR3 protein: CASSHMGQGQGNYNSPLHF
D gene: TRBD1
J gene: TRBJ1-6
V gene: TRBV19
clone size: -

CDR3 DNA: TGTGCCAGCAGCTATCCGGGACAGGGTTTGTTTGGGGCCAACGTCCTGACTTTC
CDR3 protein: CASSYPGQGLFGANVLTF
D gene: TRBD1
J gene: TRBJ2-6
V gene: TRBV5-4
clone size: once

CDR3 DNA: TGTGCCAGCAAAAACAGGGGGAACACTGAAGCTTTCTTT
CDR3 protein: CASKNRGNTEAFF
D gene: TRBD1
J gene: TRBJ1-1
V gene: TRBV2
clone size: -

CDR3 DNA: TGTGCCAGCAGACAGACAGGCGCTGCCTACGAGCAGTACTTC
CDR3 protein: CASRQTGAAYEQYF
D gene: -
J gene: TRBJ2-7
V gene: TRBV6-5
clone size: -

CDR3 DNA: TGTGCCAGCAGCTCCCCCTTGGGGGGCTCCTACAATGAGCAGTTCTTC
CDR3 protein: CASSSPLGGSYNEQFF
D gene: -
J gene: TRBJ2-1
V gene: TRBV7-6
clone size: -

CDR3 DNA: TGTGCCTGGGGACTAGAAACCTACGAGCAGTACTTC
CDR3 protein: CAWGLETYEQYF
D gene: TRBD2
J gene: TRBJ2-7
V gene: TRBV30
clone size: -

CDR3 DNA: TGCGCCAGCAGCCGAGACAGGAGCACAGATACGCAGTATTTT
CDR3 protein: CASSRDRSTDTQYF
D gene: -
J gene: TRBJ2-3
V gene: TRBV5-1
clone size: -

CDR3 DNA: TGTGCCAGCAGCCCTTTGGGCAGCCAAGAGACCCAGTACTTC
CDR3 protein: CASSPLGSQETQYF
D gene: -
J gene: TRBJ2-5
V gene: TRBV7-3
clone size: -

CDR3 DNA: TGCGCCAGCAGCCAAGATCCCTGGACAGTTGCCTCCGACGAGCAGTACTTC
CDR3 protein: CASSQDPWTVASDEQYF
D gene: -
J gene: TRBJ2-7
V gene: TRBV4-3
clone size: -

CDR3 DNA: TGTGCCAGCAGCTTAGGGACAGGGCAGGCAGATACGCAGTATTTT
CDR3 protein: CASSLGTGQADTQYF
D gene: TRBD1
J gene: TRBJ2-3
V gene: TRBV7-3
clone size: -

CDR3 DNA: TGCGCCAGCAGCTCGGGGGACAGGGAGTATGGCTACACCTTC
CDR3 protein: CASSSGDREYGYTF
D gene: TRBD1
J gene: TRBJ1-2
V gene: TRBV5-1
clone size: -

CDR3 DNA: TGTGCCAGCAGTGAGGACTACCTATACAATGAGCAGTTCTTC
CDR3 protein: CASSEDYLYNEQFF
D gene: -
J gene: TRBJ2-1
V gene: TRBV5-4
clone size: once

CDR3 DNA: TGTGCCAGCAGCGTATATTCAAGGGGTGAAGCTTTCTTT
CDR3 protein: CASSVYSRGEAFF
D gene: -
J gene: TRBJ1-1
V gene: TRBV9
clone size: -

CDR3 DNA: TGTGCCTGGAGTATTTCGGGTTTGACCTACGAGCAGTACTTC
CDR3 protein: CAWSISGLTYEQYF
D gene: -
J gene: TRBJ2-7
V gene: TRBV30
clone size: -

CDR3 DNA: TGTGCCAGCTCACCACAGTCTTCAGGGAACACCGGGGAGCTGTTTTTT
CDR3 protein: CASSPQSSGNTGELFF
D gene: -
J gene: TRBJ2-2
V gene: TRBV18
clone size: -

CDR3 DNA: TGTGCCAGCAGTTTAGGGGCGGATAATTCACCCCTCCACTTT
CDR3 protein: CASSLGADNSPLHF
D gene: -
J gene: TRBJ1-6
V gene: TRBV27
clone size: few

CDR3 DNA: TGTGCCAGCAGTTCCCAAGGGACAAAAACTGAAGCTTTCTTT
CDR3 protein: CASSSQGTKTEAFF
D gene: -
J gene: TRBJ1-1
V gene: TRBV27
clone size: once

CDR3 DNA: TGTGCCAGCAGTGACATAGCCTCTGGCGAGCAGTACTTC
CDR3 protein: CASSDIASGEQYF
D gene: -
J gene: TRBJ2-7
V gene: TRBV6-4
clone size: -

CDR3 DNA: TGTGCCAGCTCACTTCCGGGGGCCCAGTACTTC
CDR3 protein: CASSLPGAQYF
D gene: -
J gene: TRBJ2-5
V gene: TRBV18
clone size: -

CDR3 DNA: TGTGCCAGCAGTCCCCGGGGAGCGGGCCGCGCCTCCTACGAGCAGTACTTC
CDR3 protein: CASSPRGAGRASYEQYF
D gene: -
J gene: TRBJ2-7
V gene: TRBV28
clone size: -

CDR3 DNA: TGTGCCAGCTTAAACAGGGGAAGAAGAACTGAAGCTTTCTTT
CDR3 protein: CASLNRGRRTEAFF
D gene: TRBD1
J gene: TRBJ1-1
V gene: TRBV2
clone size: -

CDR3 DNA: TGTGCCAGCAGCCTACAGGGGAACAATGAAAAACTGTTTTTT
CDR3 protein: CASSLQGNNEKLFF
D gene: TRBD1
J gene: TRBJ1-4
V gene: TRBV5-6
clone size: -